Listed below are T cell receptor beta chains from one sample, sequenced in a study of T cell responses to AZD1222 COVID-19 vaccine. Sequenced by immunoSEQ multiplex PCR; TCRdb stores in-frame clones only, minus some. In the table there are about 140,000 clones, about nine tenths of which are singletons. The sample here was peripheral blood, taken on day 0 of AZD1222 vaccination. These receptors were taken from an adult in good health. CDR3s include the opening cysteine and the closing phenylalanine or tryptophan. D genes are given only for firm matches. The size entry is marked missing in some rows and otherwise reads once, few, many or a size class.

cdr3_nt cdr3_aa clone_size j_call v_call d_call
TGTGCCTGGACGGGGGGTCAGGGGGTCACAGATACGCAGTATTTT CAWTGGQGVTDTQYF NA TRBJ2-3 TRBV30 NA
TGTGCCAGTAGTCCCATAGGAGCCGGTTTGCCTGGGGCCAACGTCCTGACTTTC CASSPIGAGLPGANVLTF NA TRBJ2-6 TRBV19 NA
TGTGCCATCAGTGACTCACGACCGGGACAGGCCCATCCTAAGGGCCGCTACACCTTC CAISDSRPGQAHPKGRYTF NA TRBJ1-2 TRBV10-3 TRBD1
TGTGCCACCAGCAGAGATCGTGCAACTAGATCCGGCTACACCTTC CATSRDRATRSGYTF NA TRBJ1-2 TRBV15 NA
TGTGCCAGCAGTTACTCAGGGTCTAGTGGAAACACCATATATTTT CASSYSGSSGNTIYF NA TRBJ1-3 TRBV6-5 NA
TGTGCCAGCAGTTCCCCGGGGGCGGGAGGGTTGGATACGCAGTATTTT CASSSPGAGGLDTQYF once TRBJ2-3 TRBV6-5 TRBD2
TGTGCCAGCAGCCAGCAGAGGATAACCGGGGAAAAACTGTTTTTT CASSQQRITGEKLFF NA TRBJ1-4 TRBV11-3 NA
TGTGCCTGGAAAAAGGGGCCAAGCACAGATACGCAGTATTTT CAWKKGPSTDTQYF NA TRBJ2-3 TRBV30 NA
TGTGCCAGCAGTGTGCTCGGCTATGGCTACACCTTC CASSVLGYGYTF NA TRBJ1-2 TRBV2 NA
TGTGCCAGCAGTTTAACAGGGACCGCTTTCTTT CASSLTGTAFF NA TRBJ1-1 TRBV12-3/TRBV12-4 NA
TGTGCCAGCAGCTTTCGGGCAGGTTGGGATGAGCAGTTCTTC CASSFRAGWDEQFF NA TRBJ2-1 TRBV11-2 NA
TGCGCCAGCAGTCGTTCCGAGGTAGCCCGCGAGCAGTACTTC CASSRSEVAREQYF NA TRBJ2-7 TRBV5-1 NA
TGTGCCTGGAGGGACCCGGCCAACTATGGCTACACCTTC CAWRDPANYGYTF once TRBJ1-2 TRBV30 NA
TGTGCCAGCCGCGCAACAGGACATAACTATGGCTACACCTTC CASRATGHNYGYTF NA TRBJ1-2 TRBV3-1/TRBV3-2 NA
TGTGCCAGCAGCCGGGACAGACCCTACGAGCAGTACTTC CASSRDRPYEQYF NA TRBJ2-7 TRBV21-1 NA
TGCAGCGTTGTTGGCCGTCCGGGACAGATCTATGGCTACACCTTC CSVVGRPGQIYGYTF once TRBJ1-2 TRBV29-1 TRBD1
TGTGCCAGCAGTGAAGGGTGGTCGGGTATCGTACGGGGAAACACCATATATTTT CASSEGWSGIVRGNTIYF NA TRBJ1-3 TRBV6-1 NA
TGTGCCAGCACCTTGGGCTACGAGCAGTACTTC CASTLGYEQYF NA TRBJ2-7 TRBV5-6 NA